This is a list of T cell receptor beta chains from one sample in a study of T cell repertoires in cytomegalovirus infection. No antigen has been assigned to these receptors. Via MiXCR, TCRdb re-called the reads, giving one row per CDR3 protein. Of approximately 280,000 distinct CDR3 sequences detected, about 20% appear once; the ten largest clones hold approximately 19%. This specimen consisted of cultured PBMCs, obtained from culture after CMV antigen stimulation. The receptors were sampled from a human donor in good health (CMV status not recorded). Some clones in this sample may be carry-over from other donors' samples. CDR3s include the opening cysteine and the closing phenylalanine or tryptophan. D genes are given only for firm matches. Not all rows give a size; the values are once, few, many and, for expanded clones, a class.

j_gene,v_gene,d_gene,abundance,CDR3aa,CDR3nt
TRBJ2-1,TRBV7-9,TRBD2,few,CASSLGGSGEDEQFF,TGTGCCAGCAGCTTAGGTGGTAGCGGGGAGGATGAGCAGTTCTTC
TRBJ1-1,TRBV5-6,-,few,CASSSVPGGLHGAFF,TGTGCCAGCAGCTCCGTCCCGGGGGGGCTTCACGGGGCTTTCTTT
TRBJ2-3,TRBV7-2,-,many,CASSLSRASALTDTQYF,TGTGCCAGCAGCTTATCCCGAGCTAGCGCCCTCACAGATACGCAGTATTTT
TRBJ1-4,TRBV12-3/TRBV12-4,-,many,CASSLAMTDYNEKLFF,TGTGCCAGCAGTTTAGCGATGACAGACTATAATGAAAAACTGTTTTTT
TRBJ1-6,TRBV20-1,TRBD1,once,CSHRQGLDNSPLHF,TGCAGTCATCGACAGGGTCTCGATAATTCACCCCTCCACTTT
TRBJ1-4,TRBV7-9,-,few,CASSFGGHEKLFF,TGTGCCAGCAGCTTCGGGGGGCATGAAAAACTGTTTTTT
TRBJ1-1,TRBV19,-,-,CASSSPWLNTEAFF,TGTGCCAGTAGTTCACCCTGGTTGAACACTGAAGCTTTCTTT
TRBJ2-1,TRBV7-2,TRBD2,few,CASSLAGLGYEQFF,TGTGCCAGCAGCTTAGCAGGACTAGGGTACGAGCAGTTCTTC
TRBJ2-7,TRBV4-3,TRBD1,-,CASRRSAGGAYEQYF,TGCGCCAGCCGCCGGTCGGCAGGGGGAGCCTACGAGCAGTACTTC
TRBJ2-3,TRBV6-2/TRBV6-3,-,once,CASSGYIGDTQYF,TGTGCCAGCAGTGGCTACATTGGAGATACGCAGTATTTT
TRBJ2-3,TRBV27,-,few,CASSLSGGLTDTQYF,TGTGCCAGCAGTTTATCGGGCGGGCTCACAGATACGCAGTATTTT
TRBJ2-1,TRBV6-2/TRBV6-3,-,-,CASSKIGPYNEQFF,TGTGCCAGCAGTAAAATAGGGCCCTACAATGAGCAGTTCTTC
TRBJ1-1,TRBV19,-,many,CASTAGLPVPTEAFF,TGTGCCAGTACCGCAGGACTCCCAGTGCCCACTGAAGCTTTCTTT
TRBJ1-2,TRBV6-1,-,-,CASSEAGALNYGYTF,TGTGCCAGCAGTGAAGCAGGGGCCCTAAACTATGGCTACACCTTC
TRBJ2-3,TRBV5-5,TRBD1,-,CASSSSRTGPTDTQYF,TGTGCCAGCAGCTCATCGAGGACAGGGCCCACAGATACGCAGTATTTT
TRBJ2-1,TRBV19,TRBD2,-,CASIDTSGSPLYNEQFF,TGTGCCAGTATCGATACTAGCGGGAGCCCCCTCTACAATGAGCAGTTCTTC
TRBJ2-3,TRBV7-2,TRBD2,few,CASSLIAGSTDTQYF,TGTGCCAGCAGCTTAATAGCGGGATCCACAGATACGCAGTATTTT
TRBJ2-3,TRBV4-2,TRBD2,-,CASSQDSGGGAYTQYF,TGTGCCAGCAGCCAAGATTCCGGGGGGGGGGCCTATACGCAGTATTTT
TRBJ1-2,TRBV29-1,-,-,CSVEGEGIWRPGYTF,TGCAGCGTTGAAGGGGAAGGGATTTGGCGCCCCGGCTACACCTTC
TRBJ1-4,TRBV12-3/TRBV12-4,TRBD1,-,CASSTTDRGSKKLFF,TGTGCCAGCAGTACGACCGACAGGGGAAGCAAAAAACTGTTTTTT
TRBJ1-4,TRBV12-5,-,many,CASGLLSWTTNEKLFF,TGTGCTAGTGGTTTATTATCCTGGACAACTAATGAAAAACTGTTTTTT
TRBJ2-3,TRBV28,TRBD2,few,CASSFHSGRWLAVYTQYF,TGTGCCAGCAGTTTCCACTCCGGGAGGTGGCTAGCCGTTTATACGCAGTATTTT
TRBJ2-5,TRBV28,-,-,CASSPPTGSQETQYF,TGTGCCAGCAGTCCCCCCACAGGATCTCAAGAGACCCAGTACTTC
TRBJ2-2,TRBV10-3,TRBD2,many,CAIGASGRTNTGELFF,TGTGCCATCGGGGCTAGCGGGAGGACCAACACCGGGGAGCTGTTTTTT
TRBJ2-7,TRBV28,TRBD1,-,CASSTSGTESYEQYF,TGTGCCAGCAGCACTTCCGGGACAGAGTCCTACGAGCAGTACTTC
TRBJ1-3,TRBV2,-,-,CASSEGPRNTIYF,TGTGCCAGCAGTGAAGGGCCTCGAAACACCATATATTTT
TRBJ2-1,TRBV12-3/TRBV12-4,TRBD2,-,CASIRTSGFYNEQFF,TGTGCCAGCATACGGACTAGCGGGTTTTACAATGAGCAGTTCTTC
TRBJ2-7,TRBV20-1,TRBD2,-,CSASISGGGEQYF,TGCAGTGCTAGTATTTCGGGAGGAGGCGAGCAGTACTTC
TRBJ2-1,TRBV27,TRBD1,many,CASRLRGTGGDFGSYNEQFF,TGTGCCAGCAGACTTCGCGGGACAGGGGGCGATTTCGGCTCCTACAATGAGCAGTTCTTC
TRBJ1-5,TRBV12-3/TRBV12-4,TRBD1,-,CASSLSQGINQPQHF,TGTGCCAGCAGTTTATCACAGGGGATTAATCAGCCCCAGCATTTT
TRBJ1-5,TRBV7-2,-,many,CASTPPGGGEQPQHF,TGTGCCAGCACCCCCCCCGGAGGGGGTGAACAGCCCCAGCATTTT
TRBJ2-1,TRBV6-2/TRBV6-3,TRBD2,-,CASSYLLAGVFYNEQFF,TGTGCCAGCAGTTACTTGCTAGCGGGAGTATTTTACAATGAGCAGTTCTTC
TRBJ2-2,TRBV12-3/TRBV12-4,-,-,CASLLTGELFF,TGTGCCAGCCTGTTGACCGGGGAGCTGTTTTTT
TRBJ2-1,TRBV19,TRBD1,few,CASSPDRGYNEQFF,TGTGCCAGTAGCCCGGACAGGGGATACAATGAGCAGTTCTTC
TRBJ1-6,TRBV27,-,many,CASSFYSYNSPLHF,TGTGCCAGCAGTTTTTACTCCTATAATTCACCCCTCCACTTT
TRBJ2-3,TRBV11-2,TRBD2,many,CASSLVQRESPTSTDTQYF,TGTGCCAGCAGCTTAGTTCAGCGGGAGTCACCTACTAGCACAGATACGCAGTATTTT
TRBJ2-1,TRBV27,TRBD2,few,CASSLLAGGLDEQFF,TGTGCCAGCAGTTTACTAGCGGGAGGGCTCGATGAGCAGTTCTTC
TRBJ2-7,TRBV11-2,-,-,CASSSLKRYEQYF,TGTGCCAGCAGCTCCCTTAAGCGGTACGAGCAGTACTTC
TRBJ2-7,TRBV7-2,-,many,CASSNSPLLYEQYF,TGTGCCAGCAGCAATAGTCCCCTCTTGTACGAGCAGTACTTC
TRBJ1-2,TRBV5-6,TRBD1,few,CASSPLRQGPGYGYTF,TGTGCCAGCAGCCCCCTCCGACAGGGCCCTGGCTATGGCTACACCTTC
TRBJ1-2,TRBV19,-,few,CASSILAEANYGYTF,TGTGCCAGTAGTATCTTAGCAGAAGCTAACTATGGCTACACCTTC
TRBJ2-2,TRBV28,-,-,CASSTVGHSTGELFF,TGTGCCAGCAGTACCGTGGGACATAGTACCGGGGAGCTGTTTTTT
TRBJ1-2,TRBV7-2,-,many,CASSLSRDILYGYTF,TGTGCCAGCAGCTTGAGTAGAGACATACTATATGGCTACACCTTC
TRBJ1-1,TRBV7-8,-,many,CASSPPGIDTEAFF,TGTGCCAGCAGCCCCCCGGGAATTGACACTGAAGCTTTCTTT
TRBJ2-1,TRBV30,TRBD2,-,CAWSIAGGPGEQFF,TGTGCCTGGAGTATAGCGGGAGGGCCGGGGGAGCAGTTCTTC
TRBJ2-1,TRBV24-1,TRBD1,-,CATSDPSQGAYNEQFF,TGTGCCACCAGTGATCCATCACAGGGGGCCTACAATGAGCAGTTCTTC
TRBJ1-1,TRBV6-1,-,many,CASSERRNTEAFF,TGTGCCAGCAGTGAAAGGAGGAACACTGAAGCTTTCTTT
TRBJ2-3,TRBV10-3,TRBD2,-,CAISGTSADTQYF,TGTGCCATCTCCGGGACTAGCGCAGATACGCAGTATTTT
TRBJ2-4,TRBV7-9,-,many,CASSLSNRGGIQYF,TGTGCCAGCAGCTTGTCCAATCGAGGGGGCATTCAGTACTTC
TRBJ2-1,TRBV27,-,once,CASSGNAGDLYNEQFF,TGTGCCAGCAGTGGGAACGCAGGGGATCTCTACAATGAGCAGTTCTTC
TRBJ2-3,TRBV5-1,-,few,CASSPERGTQYF,TGCGCCAGCAGCCCGGAGCGAGGGACGCAGTATTTT